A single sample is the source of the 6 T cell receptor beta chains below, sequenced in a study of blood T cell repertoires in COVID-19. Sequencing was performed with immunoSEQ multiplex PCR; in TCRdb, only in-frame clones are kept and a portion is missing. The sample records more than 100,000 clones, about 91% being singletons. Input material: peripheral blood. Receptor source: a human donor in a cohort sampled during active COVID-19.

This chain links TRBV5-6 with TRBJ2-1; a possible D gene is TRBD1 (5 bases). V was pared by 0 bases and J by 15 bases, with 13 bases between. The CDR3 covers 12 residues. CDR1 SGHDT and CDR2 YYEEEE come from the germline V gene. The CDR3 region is CASSLGRAISFF. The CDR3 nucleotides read TGTGCCAGCAGCTTGGGCAGGGCTATATCGTTCTTC.

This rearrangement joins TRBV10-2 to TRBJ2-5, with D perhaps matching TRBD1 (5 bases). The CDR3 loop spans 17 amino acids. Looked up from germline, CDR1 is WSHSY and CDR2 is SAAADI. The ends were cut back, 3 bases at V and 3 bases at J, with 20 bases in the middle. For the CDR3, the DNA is TGCGCCAGCAGTGATAACCCCGCCTGGGGCCCTGAAGAGACCCAGTACTTC. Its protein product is CASSDNPAWGPEETQYF.

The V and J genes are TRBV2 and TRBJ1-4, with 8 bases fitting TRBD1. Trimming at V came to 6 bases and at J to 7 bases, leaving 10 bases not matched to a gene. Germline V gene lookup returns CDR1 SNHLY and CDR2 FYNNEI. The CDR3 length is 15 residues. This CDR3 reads CASSERQGFFEKLFF. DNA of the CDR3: TGTGCCAGCAGCGAGCGACAGGGGTTCTTTGAAAAACTGTTTTTT.

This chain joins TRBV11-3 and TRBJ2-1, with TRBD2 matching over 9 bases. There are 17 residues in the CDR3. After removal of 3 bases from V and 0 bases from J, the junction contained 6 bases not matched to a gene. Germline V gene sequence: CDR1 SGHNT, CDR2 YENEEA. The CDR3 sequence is CASSLSGRTSSYNEQFF. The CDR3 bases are TGTGCCAGCAGCTTGAGCGGGAGGACTAGCTCCTACAATGAGCAGTTCTTC. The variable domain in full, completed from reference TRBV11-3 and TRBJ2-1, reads EAGVVQSPRYKIIEKKQPVAFWCNPISGHNTLYWYLQNLGQGPELLIRYENEEAVDDSQLPKDRFSAERLKGVDSTLKIQPAELGDSAVYLCASSLSGRTSSYNEQFFGPGTRLTVL.

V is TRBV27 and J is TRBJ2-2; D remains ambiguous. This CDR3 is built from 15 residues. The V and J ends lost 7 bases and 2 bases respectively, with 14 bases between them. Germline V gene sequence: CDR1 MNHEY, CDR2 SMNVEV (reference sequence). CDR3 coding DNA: TGTGCCAGCAAGAATAGAGGAACCAACACCGGGGAGCTGTTTTTT. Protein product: CASKNRGTNTGELFF.

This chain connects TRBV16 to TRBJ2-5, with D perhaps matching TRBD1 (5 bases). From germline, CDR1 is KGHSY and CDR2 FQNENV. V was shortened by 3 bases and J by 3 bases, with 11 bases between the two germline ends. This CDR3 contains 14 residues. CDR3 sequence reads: CASSHAYRKETQYF. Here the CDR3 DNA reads TGTGCCAGCAGCCACGCCTACAGGAAAGAGACCCAGTACTTC.